This record concerns one T cell receptor (beta chain) sequence. This sample is drawn from a study of somatic mutations in cytotoxic T cells in rheumatoid arthritis. Germline V lookup: CDR1 LNHDA, CDR2 SQIVND (reference sequence). The V gene lost 5 bases and the J gene lost 7 bases, with 9 bases spanning the gap. The CDR3 consists of 12 residues. Produced via immunoSEQ multiplex PCR; TCRdb's table is partial and in-frame only. The sample has 6,500 to 7,500 clones, 87% seen once. The sequence was obtained from a man in his forties with rheumatoid arthritis. This chain connects TRBV19 to TRBJ2-1, with D unresolved. Sequencing used CD8+ T cells sorted from blood. Here the CDR3 reads CASSAASNEQFF. The CDR3 nucleotides read TGTGCCAGTAGTGCGGCAAGTAATGAGCAGTTCTTC.